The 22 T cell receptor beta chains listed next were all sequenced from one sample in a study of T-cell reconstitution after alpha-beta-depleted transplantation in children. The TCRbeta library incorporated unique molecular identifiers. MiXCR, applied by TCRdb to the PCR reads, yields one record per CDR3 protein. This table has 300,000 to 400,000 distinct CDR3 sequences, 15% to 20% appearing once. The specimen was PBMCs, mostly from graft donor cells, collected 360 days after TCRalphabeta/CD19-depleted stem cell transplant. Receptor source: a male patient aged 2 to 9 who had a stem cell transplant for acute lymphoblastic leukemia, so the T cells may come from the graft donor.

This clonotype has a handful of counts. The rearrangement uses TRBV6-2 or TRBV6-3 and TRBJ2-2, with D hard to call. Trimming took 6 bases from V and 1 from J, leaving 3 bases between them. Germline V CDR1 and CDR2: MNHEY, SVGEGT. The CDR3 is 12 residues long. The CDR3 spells CASRRNTGELFF. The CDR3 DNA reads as TGTGCCAGCAGGCGGAACACCGGGGAGCTGTTTTTT.

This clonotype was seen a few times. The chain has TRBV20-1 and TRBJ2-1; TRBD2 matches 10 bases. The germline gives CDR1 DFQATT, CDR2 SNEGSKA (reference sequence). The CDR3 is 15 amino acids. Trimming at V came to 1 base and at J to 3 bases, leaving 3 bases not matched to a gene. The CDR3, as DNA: TGCAGTGCTAGAGTAGCGGGAGGCGGCTACAATGAGCAGTTCTTC. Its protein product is CSARVAGGGYNEQFF.

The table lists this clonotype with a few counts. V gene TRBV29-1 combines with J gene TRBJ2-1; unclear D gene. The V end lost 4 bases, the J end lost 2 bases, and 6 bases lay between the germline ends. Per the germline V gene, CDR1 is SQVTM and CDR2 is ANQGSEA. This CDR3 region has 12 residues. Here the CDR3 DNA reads TGCAGCGTTGCCCTGGCCTACAATGAGCAGTTCTTC. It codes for CSVALAYNEQFF.

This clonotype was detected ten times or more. As DNA, the CDR3 is TGTGCCAGCAGTTTTTCAGGCAGAGGCGAGCAGTACTTC. It is translated as CASSFSGRGEQYF. The chain couples TRBV27 to TRBJ2-7; D gene unclear. V dropped 3 bases and J dropped 6 bases, with 12 bases sitting between them. Germline V gives CDR1 MNHEY, CDR2 SMNVEV (reference sequence). The CDR3 is 13 amino acids.

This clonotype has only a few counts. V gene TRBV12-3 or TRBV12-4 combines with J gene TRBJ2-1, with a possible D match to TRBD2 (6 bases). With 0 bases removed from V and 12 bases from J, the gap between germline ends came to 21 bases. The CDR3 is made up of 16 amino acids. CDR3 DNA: TGTGCCAGCAGTTTAGCGGTCCCCCGATCTCCCGGGGGGCAGTTCTTC. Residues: CASSLAVPRSPGGQFF.

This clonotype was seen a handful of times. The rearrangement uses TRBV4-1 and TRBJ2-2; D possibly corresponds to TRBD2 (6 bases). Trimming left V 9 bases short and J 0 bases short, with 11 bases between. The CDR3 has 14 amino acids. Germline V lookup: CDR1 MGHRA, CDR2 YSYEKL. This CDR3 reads CASRGVANTGELFF. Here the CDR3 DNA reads TGCGCCAGTCGCGGGGTCGCGAACACCGGGGAGCTGTTTTTT.

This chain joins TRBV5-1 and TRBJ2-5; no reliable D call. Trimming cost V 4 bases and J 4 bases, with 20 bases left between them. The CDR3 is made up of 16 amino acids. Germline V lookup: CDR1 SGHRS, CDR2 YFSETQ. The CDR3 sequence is CASSRAGPRAGETQYF. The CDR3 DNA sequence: TGCGCCAGCAGCAGGGCTGGACCAAGGGCCGGAGAGACCCAGTACTTC.

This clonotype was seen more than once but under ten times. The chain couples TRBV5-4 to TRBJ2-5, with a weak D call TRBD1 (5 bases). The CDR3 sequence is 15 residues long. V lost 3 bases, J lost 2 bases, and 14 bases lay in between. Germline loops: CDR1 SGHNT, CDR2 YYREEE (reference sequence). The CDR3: CASSSGIGQQETQYF. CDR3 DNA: TGTGCCAGCAGCTCAGGGATCGGGCAGCAAGAGACCCAGTACTTC.

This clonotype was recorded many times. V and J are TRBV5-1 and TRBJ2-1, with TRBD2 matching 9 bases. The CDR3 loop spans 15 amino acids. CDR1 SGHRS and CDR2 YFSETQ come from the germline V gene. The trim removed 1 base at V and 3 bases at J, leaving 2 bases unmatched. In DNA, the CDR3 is TGCGCCAGCAGCTTGTCTAGCGGGAACTACAATGAGCAGTTCTTC. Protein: CASSLSSGNYNEQFF.

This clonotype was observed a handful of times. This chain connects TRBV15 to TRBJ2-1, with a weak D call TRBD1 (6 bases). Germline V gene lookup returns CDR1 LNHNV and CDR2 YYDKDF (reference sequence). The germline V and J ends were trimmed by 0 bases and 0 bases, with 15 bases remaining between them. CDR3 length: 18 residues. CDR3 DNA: TGTGCCACCAGCAGAGATATTTGGCACAGGGTCTCCTACAATGAGCAGTTCTTC. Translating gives CATSRDIWHRVSYNEQFF.

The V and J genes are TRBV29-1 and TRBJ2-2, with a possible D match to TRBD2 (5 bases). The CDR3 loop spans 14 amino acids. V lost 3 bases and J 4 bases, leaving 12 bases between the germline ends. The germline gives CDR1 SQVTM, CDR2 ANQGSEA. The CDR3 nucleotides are TGCAGCGTTGATCGGGGTTTGGGCACCGGGGAGCTGTTTTTT. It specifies CSVDRGLGTGELFF.

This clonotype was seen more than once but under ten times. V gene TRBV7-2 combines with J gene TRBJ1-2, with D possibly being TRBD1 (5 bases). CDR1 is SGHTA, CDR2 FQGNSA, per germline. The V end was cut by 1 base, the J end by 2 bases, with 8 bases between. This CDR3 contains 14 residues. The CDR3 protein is CASSLGRQNYGYTF. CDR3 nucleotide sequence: TGTGCCAGCAGCTTAGGGAGACAGAACTATGGCTACACCTTC.

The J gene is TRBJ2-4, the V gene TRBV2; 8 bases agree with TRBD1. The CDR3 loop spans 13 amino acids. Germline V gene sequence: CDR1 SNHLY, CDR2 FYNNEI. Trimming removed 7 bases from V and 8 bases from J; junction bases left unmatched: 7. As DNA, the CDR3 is TGTGCCAGCATGACAGGGGATGAGGACATTCAGTACTTC. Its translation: CASMTGDEDIQYF. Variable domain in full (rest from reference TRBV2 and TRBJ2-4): EPEVTQTPSHQVTQMGQEVILRCVPISNHLYFYWYRQILGQKVEFLVSFYNNEISEKSEIFDDQFSVERPDGSNFTLKIRSTKLEDSAMYFCASMTGDEDIQYFGAGTRLSVL.

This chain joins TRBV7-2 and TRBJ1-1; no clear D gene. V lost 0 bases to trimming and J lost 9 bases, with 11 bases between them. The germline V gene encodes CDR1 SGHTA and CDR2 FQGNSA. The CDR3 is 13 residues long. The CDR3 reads CASSLAHRSQAFF. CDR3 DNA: TGTGCCAGCAGCTTAGCGCATCGGAGTCAAGCTTTCTTT.

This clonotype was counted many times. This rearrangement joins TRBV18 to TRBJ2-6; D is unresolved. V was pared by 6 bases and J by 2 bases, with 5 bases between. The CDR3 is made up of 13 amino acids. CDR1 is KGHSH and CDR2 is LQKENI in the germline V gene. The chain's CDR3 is CASSPTGANVLTF. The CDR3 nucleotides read TGTGCCAGCTCTCCGACTGGGGCCAACGTCCTGACTTTC.

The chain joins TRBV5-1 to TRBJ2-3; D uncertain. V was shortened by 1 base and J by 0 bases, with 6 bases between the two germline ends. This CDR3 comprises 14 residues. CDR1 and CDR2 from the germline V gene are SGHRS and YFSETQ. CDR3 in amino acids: CASSLTASTDTQYF. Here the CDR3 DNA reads TGCGCCAGCAGCTTGACGGCTAGCACAGATACGCAGTATTTT.

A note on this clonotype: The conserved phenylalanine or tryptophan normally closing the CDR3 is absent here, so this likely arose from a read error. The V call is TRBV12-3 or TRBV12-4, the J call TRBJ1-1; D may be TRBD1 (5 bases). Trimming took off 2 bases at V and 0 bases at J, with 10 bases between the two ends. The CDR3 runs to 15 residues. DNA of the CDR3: TGTGCCAGCAGTTTACGGGACCGATTGAACACTGAAGCTTTCTAT. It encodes CASSLRDRLNTEAFY.

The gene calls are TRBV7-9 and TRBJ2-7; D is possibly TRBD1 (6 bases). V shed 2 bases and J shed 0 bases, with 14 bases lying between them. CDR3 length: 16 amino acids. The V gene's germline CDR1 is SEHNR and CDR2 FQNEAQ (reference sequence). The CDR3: CASSLPGHIDSYEQYF. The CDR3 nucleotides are TGTGCCAGCAGCTTACCGGGACATATTGACTCCTACGAGCAGTACTTC.

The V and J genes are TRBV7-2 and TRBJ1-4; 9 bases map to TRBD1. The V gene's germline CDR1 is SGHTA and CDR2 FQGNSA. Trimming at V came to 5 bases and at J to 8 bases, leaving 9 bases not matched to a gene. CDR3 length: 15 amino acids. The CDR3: CASSRGGTGNEKLFF. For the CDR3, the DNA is TGTGCCAGCAGCCGCGGAGGGACAGGGAACGAAAAACTGTTTTTT.

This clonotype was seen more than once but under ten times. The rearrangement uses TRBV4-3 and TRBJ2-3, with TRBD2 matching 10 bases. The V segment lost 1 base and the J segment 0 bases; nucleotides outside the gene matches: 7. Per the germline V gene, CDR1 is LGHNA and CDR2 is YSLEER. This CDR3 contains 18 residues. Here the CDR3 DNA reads TGCGCCAGCAGCCAAGTTTCCATACTAGCGGGGAGCACAGATACGCAGTATTTT. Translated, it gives CASSQVSILAGSTDTQYF.

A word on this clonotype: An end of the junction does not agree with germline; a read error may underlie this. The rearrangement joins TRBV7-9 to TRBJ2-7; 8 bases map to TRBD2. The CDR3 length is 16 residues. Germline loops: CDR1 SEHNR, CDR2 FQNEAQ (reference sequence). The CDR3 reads CASGLLGAGGPYEQYF. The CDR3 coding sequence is TGTGCCAGCGGCTTATTGGGGGCGGGAGGTCCCTACGAGCAGTACTTC. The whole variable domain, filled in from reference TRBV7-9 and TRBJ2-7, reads DTGVSQNPRHKITKRGQNVTFRCDPISEHNRLYWYRQTLGQGPEFLTYFQNEAQLEKSRLLSDRFSAERPKGSFSTLEIQRTEQGDSAMYLCASGLLGAGGPYEQYFGPGTRLTVT.

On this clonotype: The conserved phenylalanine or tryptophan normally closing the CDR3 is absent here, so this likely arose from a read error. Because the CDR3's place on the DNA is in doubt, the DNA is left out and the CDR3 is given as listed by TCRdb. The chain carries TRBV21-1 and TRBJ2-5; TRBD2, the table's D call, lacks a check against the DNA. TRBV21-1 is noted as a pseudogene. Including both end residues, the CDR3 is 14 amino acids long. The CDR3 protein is CASSKWPRDETQYI.